This T cell receptor beta chain was obtained from a study of T cell clonality in common variable immunodeficiency. This CDR3 has 15 amino acids. The V gene's germline CDR1 is KGHSH and CDR2 LQKENI. Equal genomic DNA amounts from CVID and control samples were sequenced. Libraries were prepared by immunoSEQ multiplex PCR; TCRdb keeps only in-frame clonotypes and omits some of them. The sample offers some 40,000 clones and no singletons, the top ten holding about 0.73%. This clone was counted ten times or more. The read falls 3 residues short of the CDR3 end, and the missing part is taken from the germline J gene.

The sample consisted of peripheral blood mononuclear cells. The rearrangement uses TRBV18 and TRBJ1-2; D ambiguous. The receptor was isolated from a person aged 18-70 years in good health. The CDR3 bases that were read are TGTGCCAGCTCACCGCGGGTCTCTCCCCAGGAAGGC. Translated: CASSPRVSPQEG. The whole CDR3 reads CASSPRVSPQEGYTF.